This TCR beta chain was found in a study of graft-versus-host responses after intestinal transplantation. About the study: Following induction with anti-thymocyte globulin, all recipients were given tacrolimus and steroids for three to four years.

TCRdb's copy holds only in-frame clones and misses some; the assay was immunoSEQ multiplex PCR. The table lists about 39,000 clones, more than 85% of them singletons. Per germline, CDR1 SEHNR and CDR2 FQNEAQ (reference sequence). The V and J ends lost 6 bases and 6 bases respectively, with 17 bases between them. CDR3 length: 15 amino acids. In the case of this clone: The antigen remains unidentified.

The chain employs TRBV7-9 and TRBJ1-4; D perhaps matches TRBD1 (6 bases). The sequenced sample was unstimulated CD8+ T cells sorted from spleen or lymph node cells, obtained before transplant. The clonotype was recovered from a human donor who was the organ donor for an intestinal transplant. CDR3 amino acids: CASSTQQGRDEKLFF. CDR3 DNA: TGTGCCAGCAGTACGCAACAGGGCAGAGATGAAAAACTGTTTTTT.